What follows is one TCR beta chain and its context. The data belong to a study of T cells after posttransplantation cyclophosphamide. TCRdb's copy holds only in-frame clones and misses some; the assay was immunoSEQ multiplex PCR. The sample has about 1,500 clones, roughly 73% seen once. Cyclophosphamide on days +3 and +4 followed busulfan-fludarabine conditioning and a marrow graft. V lost 5 bases and J 11 bases, leaving 18 bases between the germline ends. Germline assignment: CDR1 SGHVS and CDR2 FQNEAQ. There are 13 residues in the CDR3. This sample comprised CD4+ T cells sorted from PBMCs, obtained after allogeneic stem cell transplant with posttransplant cyclophosphamide. The receptor was derived from a male patient aged 50 to 59 who received an allogeneic stem cell transplant from an unrelated donor, was CMV-positive, and had acute GVHD only. Some T cells may have come from the graft donor. This rearrangement joins TRBV7-8 to TRBJ1-1; no definite D call. Here the CDR3 reads CASSAKEGLSAFF. The CDR3 nucleotides read TGTGCCAGCAGCGCTAAGGAGGGTCTGAGCGCTTTCTTT.